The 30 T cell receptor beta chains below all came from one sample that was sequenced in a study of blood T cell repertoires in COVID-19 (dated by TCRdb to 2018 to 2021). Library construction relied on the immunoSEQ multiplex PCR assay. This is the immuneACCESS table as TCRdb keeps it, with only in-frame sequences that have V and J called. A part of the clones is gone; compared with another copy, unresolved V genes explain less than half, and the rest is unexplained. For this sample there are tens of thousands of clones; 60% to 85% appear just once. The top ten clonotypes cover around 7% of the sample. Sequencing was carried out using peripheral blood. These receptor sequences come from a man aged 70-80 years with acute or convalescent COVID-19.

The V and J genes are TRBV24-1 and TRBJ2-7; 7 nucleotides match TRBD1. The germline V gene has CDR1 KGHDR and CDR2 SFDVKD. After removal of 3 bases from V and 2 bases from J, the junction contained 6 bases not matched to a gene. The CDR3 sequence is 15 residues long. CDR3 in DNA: TGTGCCACCAGTGATACAGAGGACAGGCCCTACGAGCAGTACTTC. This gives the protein CATSDTEDRPYEQYF.

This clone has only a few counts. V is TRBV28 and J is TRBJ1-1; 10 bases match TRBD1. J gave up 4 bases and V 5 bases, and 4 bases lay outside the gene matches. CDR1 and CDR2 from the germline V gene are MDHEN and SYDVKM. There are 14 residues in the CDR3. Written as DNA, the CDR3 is TGTGCCAGCAGTCTCAGACAGGGGGCCACTGAAGCTTTCTTT. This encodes CASSLRQGATEAFF. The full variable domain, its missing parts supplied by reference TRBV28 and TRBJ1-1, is DVKVTQSSRYLVKRTGEKVFLECVQDMDHENMFWYRQDPGLGLRLIYFSYDVKMKEKGDIPEGYSVSREKKERFSLILESASTNQTSMYLCASSLRQGATEAFFGQGTRLTVV.

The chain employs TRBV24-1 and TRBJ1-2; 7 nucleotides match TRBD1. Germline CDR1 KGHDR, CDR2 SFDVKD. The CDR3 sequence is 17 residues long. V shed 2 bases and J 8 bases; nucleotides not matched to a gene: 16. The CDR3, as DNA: TGTGCCACCAGTGATTCGGGACAGTCGGCTTCCCTAGGAGGCTACACCTTC. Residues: CATSDSGQSASLGGYTF.

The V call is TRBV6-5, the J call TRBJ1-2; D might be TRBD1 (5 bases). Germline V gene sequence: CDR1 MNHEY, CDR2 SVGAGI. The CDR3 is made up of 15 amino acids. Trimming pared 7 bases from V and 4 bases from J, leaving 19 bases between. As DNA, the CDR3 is TGTGCCAGCACGACCCCGGAGGGGCTAGGCTATGGCTACACCTTC. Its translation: CASTTPEGLGYGYTF.

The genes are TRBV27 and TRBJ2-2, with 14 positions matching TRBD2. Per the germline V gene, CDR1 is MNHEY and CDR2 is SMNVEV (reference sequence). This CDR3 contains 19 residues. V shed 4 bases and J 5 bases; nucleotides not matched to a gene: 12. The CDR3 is CASSCAGTSGGGGTGELFF. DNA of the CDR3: TGTGCCAGCAGTTGCGCCGGGACTAGCGGGGGCGGGGGGACCGGGGAGCTGTTTTTT.

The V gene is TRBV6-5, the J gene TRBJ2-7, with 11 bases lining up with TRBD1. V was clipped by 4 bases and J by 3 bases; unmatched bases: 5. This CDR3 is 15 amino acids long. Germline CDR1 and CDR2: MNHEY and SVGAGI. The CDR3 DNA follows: TGTGCCAGCAGTTTGGCCGGGACAGGGGGCTACGAGCAGTACTTC. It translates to CASSLAGTGGYEQYF.

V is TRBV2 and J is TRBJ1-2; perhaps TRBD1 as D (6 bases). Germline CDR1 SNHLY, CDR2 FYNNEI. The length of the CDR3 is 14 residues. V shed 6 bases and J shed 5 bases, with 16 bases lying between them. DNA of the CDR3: TGTGCCAGCAGCAGAAACAGGGTTCCTTATGGCTACACCTTC. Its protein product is CASSRNRVPYGYTF.

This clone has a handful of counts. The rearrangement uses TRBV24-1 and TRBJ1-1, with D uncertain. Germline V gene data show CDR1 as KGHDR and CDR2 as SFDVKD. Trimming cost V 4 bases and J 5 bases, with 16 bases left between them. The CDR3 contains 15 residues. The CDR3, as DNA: TGTGCCACCAGTGACCCGCACCGGTCGGGAACTGAAGCTTTCTTT. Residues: CATSDPHRSGTEAFF.

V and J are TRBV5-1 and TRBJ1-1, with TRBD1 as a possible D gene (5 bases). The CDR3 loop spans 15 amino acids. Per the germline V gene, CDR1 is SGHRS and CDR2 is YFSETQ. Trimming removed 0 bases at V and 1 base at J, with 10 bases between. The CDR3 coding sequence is TGCGCCAGCAGCTTGGTAGGGGATAAGAACACTGAAGCTTTCTTT. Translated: CASSLVGDKNTEAFF.

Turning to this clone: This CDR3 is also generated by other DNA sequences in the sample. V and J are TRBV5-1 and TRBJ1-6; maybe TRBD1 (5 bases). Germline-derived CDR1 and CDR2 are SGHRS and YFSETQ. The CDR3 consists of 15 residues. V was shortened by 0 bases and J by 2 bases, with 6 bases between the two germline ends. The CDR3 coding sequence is TGCGCCAGCAGCTTGGGACAGACCTATAATTCACCCCTCCACTTT. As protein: CASSLGQTYNSPLHF. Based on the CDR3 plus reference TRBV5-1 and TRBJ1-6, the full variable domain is KAGVTQTPRYLIKTRGQQVTLSCSPISGHRSVSWYQQTPGQGLQFLFEYFSETQRNKGNFPGRFSGRQFSNSRSEMNVSTLELGDSALYLCASSLGQTYNSPLHFGNGTRLTVT.

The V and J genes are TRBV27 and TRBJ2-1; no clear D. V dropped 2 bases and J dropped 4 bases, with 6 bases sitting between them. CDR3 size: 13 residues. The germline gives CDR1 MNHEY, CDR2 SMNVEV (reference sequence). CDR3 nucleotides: TGTGCCAGCAGTTTAGGCAGGTACAATGAGCAGTTCTTC. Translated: CASSLGRYNEQFF.

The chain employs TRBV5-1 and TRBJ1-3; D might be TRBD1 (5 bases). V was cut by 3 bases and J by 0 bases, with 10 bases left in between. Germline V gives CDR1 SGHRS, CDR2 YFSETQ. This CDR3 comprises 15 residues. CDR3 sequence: CASSYDSSSGNTIYF. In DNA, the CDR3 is TGCGCCAGCAGCTACGACAGTTCCTCTGGAAACACCATATATTTT.

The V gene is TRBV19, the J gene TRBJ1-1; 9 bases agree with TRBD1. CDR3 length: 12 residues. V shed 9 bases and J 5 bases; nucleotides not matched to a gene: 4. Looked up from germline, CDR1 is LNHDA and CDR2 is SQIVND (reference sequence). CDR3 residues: CASRDRETEAFF. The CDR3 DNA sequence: TGTGCCAGCCGGGACAGGGAAACTGAAGCTTTCTTT.

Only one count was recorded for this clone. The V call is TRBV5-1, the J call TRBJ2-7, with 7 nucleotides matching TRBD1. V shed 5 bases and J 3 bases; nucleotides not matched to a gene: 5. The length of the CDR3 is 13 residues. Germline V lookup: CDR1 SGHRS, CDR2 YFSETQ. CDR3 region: CASRGDSDYEQYF. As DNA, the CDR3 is TGCGCCAGCAGAGGGGACAGCGACTACGAGCAGTACTTC.

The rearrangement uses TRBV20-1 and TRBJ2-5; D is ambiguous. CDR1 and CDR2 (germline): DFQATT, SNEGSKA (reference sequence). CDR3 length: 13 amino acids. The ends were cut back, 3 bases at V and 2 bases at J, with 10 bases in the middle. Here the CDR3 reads CSASVTRQETQYF. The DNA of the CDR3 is TGCAGTGCTAGTGTAACGCGGCAAGAGACCCAGTACTTC.

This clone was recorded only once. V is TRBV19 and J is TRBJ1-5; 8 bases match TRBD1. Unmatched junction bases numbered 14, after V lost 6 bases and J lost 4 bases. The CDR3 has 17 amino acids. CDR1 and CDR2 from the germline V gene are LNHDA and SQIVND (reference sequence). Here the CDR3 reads CASRGGLRDRINQPQHF. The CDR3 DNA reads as TGTGCCAGTAGGGGGGGGTTACGGGACAGGATAAATCAGCCCCAGCATTTT.

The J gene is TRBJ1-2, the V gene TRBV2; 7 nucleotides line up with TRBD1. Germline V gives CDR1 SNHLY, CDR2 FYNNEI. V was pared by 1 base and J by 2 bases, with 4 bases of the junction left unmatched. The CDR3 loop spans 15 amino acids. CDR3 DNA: TGTGCCAGCAGTGAAGTGGCAGGGGGAAACTATGGCTACACCTTC. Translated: CASSEVAGGNYGYTF.

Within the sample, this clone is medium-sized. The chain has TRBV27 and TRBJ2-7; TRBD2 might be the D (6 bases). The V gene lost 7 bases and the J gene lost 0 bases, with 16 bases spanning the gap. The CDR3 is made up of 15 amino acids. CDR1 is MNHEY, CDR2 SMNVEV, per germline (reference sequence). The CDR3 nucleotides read TGTGCCAGCATCAACCGGGGTAGCGGCTCCTACGAGCAGTACGTC. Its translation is CASINRGSGSYEQYV.

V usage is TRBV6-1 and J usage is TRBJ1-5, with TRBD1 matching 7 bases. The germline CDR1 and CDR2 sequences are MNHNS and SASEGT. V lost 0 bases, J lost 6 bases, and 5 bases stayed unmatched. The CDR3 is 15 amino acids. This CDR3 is CASSEARQGAQPQHF. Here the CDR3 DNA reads TGTGCCAGCAGTGAAGCGCGACAGGGCGCTCAGCCCCAGCATTTT.

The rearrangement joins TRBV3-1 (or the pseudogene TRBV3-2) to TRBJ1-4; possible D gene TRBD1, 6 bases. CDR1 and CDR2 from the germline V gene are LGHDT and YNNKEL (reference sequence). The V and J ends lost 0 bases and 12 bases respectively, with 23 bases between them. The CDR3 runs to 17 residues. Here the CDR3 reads CASSQDLVGRRGGELFF. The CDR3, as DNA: TGTGCCAGCAGCCAAGATCTGGTCGGCAGGAGGGGGGGGGAACTGTTTTTT.

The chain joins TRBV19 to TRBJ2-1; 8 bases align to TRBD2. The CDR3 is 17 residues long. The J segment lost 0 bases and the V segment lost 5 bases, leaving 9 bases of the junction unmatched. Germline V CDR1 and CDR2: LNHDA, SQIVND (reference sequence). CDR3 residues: CASSVNPGTSSYNEQFF. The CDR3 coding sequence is TGTGCCAGTAGTGTTAATCCCGGGACTAGCTCCTACAATGAGCAGTTCTTC.

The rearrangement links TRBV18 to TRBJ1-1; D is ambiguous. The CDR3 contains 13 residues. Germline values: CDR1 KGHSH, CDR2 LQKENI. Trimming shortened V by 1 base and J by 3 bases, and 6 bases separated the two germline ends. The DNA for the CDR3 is TGTGCCAGCTCACCACATACGGACACTGAAGCTTTCTTT. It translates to CASSPHTDTEAFF. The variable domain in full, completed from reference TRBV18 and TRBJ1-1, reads NAGVMQNPRHLVRRRGQEARLRCSPMKGHSHVYWYRQLPEEGLKFMVYLQKENIIDESGMPKERFSAEFPKEGPSILRIQQVVRGDSAAYFCASSPHTDTEAFFGQGTRLTVV.

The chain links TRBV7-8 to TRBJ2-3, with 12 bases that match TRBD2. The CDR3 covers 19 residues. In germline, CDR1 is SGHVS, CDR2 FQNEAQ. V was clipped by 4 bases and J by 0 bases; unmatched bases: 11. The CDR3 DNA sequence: TGTGCCAGCAGCTCATCACATACTAGCGGGAGGAGAAGCACAGATACGCAGTATTTT. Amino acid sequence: CASSSSHTSGRRSTDTQYF.

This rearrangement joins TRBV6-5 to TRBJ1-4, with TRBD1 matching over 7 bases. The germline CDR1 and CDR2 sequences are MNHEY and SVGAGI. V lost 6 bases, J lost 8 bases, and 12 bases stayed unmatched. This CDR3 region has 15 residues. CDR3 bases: TGTGCCAGCAGACCAGACAGGGCTCTCCAGGAAAAACTGTTTTTT. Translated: CASRPDRALQEKLFF.

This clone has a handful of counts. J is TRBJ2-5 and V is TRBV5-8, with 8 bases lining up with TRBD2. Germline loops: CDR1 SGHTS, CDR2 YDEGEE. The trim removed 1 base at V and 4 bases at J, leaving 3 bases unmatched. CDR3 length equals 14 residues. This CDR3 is CASSLNSGTETQYF. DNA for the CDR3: TGTGCCAGCAGCTTGAATAGCGGGACAGAGACCCAGTACTTC. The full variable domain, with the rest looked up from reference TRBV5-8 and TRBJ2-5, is EAGVTQSPTHLIKTRGQQATLRCSPISGHTSVYWYQQALGLGLQFLLWYDEGEERNRGNFPPRFSGRQFPNYSSELNVNALELEDSALYLCASSLNSGTETQYFGPGTRLLVL.

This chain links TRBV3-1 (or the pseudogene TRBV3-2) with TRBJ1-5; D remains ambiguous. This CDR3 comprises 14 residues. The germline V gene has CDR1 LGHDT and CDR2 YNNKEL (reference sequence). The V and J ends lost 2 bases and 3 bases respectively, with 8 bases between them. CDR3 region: CASSQNGFNQPQHF. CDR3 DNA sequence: TGTGCCAGCAGCCAAAATGGCTTCAATCAGCCCCAGCATTTT.

The CDR3 region has the DNA TGTGCCAGCAGCTTCACAGCCTTCCTTCAGCCCCAGCATTTT. This sequence encodes CASSFTAFLQPQHF. The chain carries TRBV27 and TRBJ1-5, with D unresolved. V was pared by 6 bases and J by 6 bases, with 15 bases between. The CDR3 contains 14 residues. Per germline, CDR1 MNHEY and CDR2 SMNVEV (reference sequence).

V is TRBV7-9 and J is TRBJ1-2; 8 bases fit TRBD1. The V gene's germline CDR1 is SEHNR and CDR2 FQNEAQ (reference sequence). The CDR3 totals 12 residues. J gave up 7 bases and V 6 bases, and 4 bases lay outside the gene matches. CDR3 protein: CASRPGTGGYTF. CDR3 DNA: TGTGCCAGCAGACCTGGGACAGGTGGCTACACCTTC.

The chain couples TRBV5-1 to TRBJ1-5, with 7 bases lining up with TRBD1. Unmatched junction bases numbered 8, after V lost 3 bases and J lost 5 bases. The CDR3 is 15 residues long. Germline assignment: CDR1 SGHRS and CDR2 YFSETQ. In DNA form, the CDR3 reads TGCGCCAGCAGCTCGGGGACAGAGATTCATCAGCCCCAGCATTTT. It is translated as CASSSGTEIHQPQHF. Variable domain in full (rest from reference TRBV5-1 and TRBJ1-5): KAGVTQTPRYLIKTRGQQVTLSCSPISGHRSVSWYQQTPGQGLQFLFEYFSETQRNKGNFPGRFSGRQFSNSRSEMNVSTLELGDSALYLCASSSGTEIHQPQHFGDGTRLSIL.

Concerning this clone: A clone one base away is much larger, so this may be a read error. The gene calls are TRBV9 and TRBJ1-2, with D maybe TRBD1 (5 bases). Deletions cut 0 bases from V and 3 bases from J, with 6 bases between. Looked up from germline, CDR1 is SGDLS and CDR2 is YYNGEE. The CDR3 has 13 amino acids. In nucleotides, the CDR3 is TGTGCCAGCAGCGTAGAAGGGGACTATGGCTACACCTTC. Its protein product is CASSVEGDYGYTF.